This note documents a single T cell receptor beta chain sequence. This clone was observed at least ten times. The target of this receptor is not known. The CDR3 end falls 3 residues outside the read, so it is completed with the germline J gene. The identical CDR3 is also encoded by other nucleotide sequences in the sample. This entry comes from a study of T cell clonality in common variable immunodeficiency (dated by TCRdb to the mid-2010s). Broad study findings and their caveats: Compared with healthy controls, CVID subjects showed increased TCRbeta clonality (t-test p = 0.018), a feature most characteristic of about a third of subjects. CVID TCRbeta sequences reportedly showed fewer deletions and N-nucleotide insertions and lacked highly modified clones with 13 or more V deletions. CVID subjects shared fewer TCRbeta clones with each other than healthy controls did (p < 0.0001). Correlations between repertoire features and clinical complications were limited by patient heterogeneity within the CVID cohort. Despite equal DNA input, controls averaged approximately 88,000 unique sequences per sample versus around 32,000 in CVID samples. According to the authors, figuring out what caused the increased clonality in CVID would require sequencing the repertoires of T cell subpopulations.

CVID samples and control samples contributed equivalent amounts of genomic DNA as sequencing input. For every sample, a 60 bp segment covering the rearranged TCRbeta CDR3 region was amplified and then sequenced. The immunoSEQ assay, a bias-corrected multiplex PCR with high-throughput sequencing, was employed for TCRbeta amplification. The paper's data handling went like this. Each unique nucleotide sequence was treated as a clone and annotated with V, D and J genes, copy number and frequency. Sequences were labeled productive if in frame, and non-productive if out of frame or containing stop codons. As previously described, clonality was calculated on the basis of Shannon's entropy. The predicted amino acid sequences of productive clones were used to derive the mean CDR3 Kyte-Doolittle hydropathy. Hierarchical clustering of scaled V gene usage was performed with the R hclust function using Manhattan distance and complete linkage. Sharing of clones by CDR3 amino acid sequence was evaluated through resampling of 12 repertoires per group over 100 rounds. The repertoires were searched for 70 published EBV-specific and roughly 230 published CMV-specific TCRbeta sequences. After a couple of CVID samples that produced fewer than 10,000 sequences were dropped from the analysis, 42 CVID repertoires remained. Held by TCRdb, this immuneACCESS table contains in-frame sequences only and omits some clones. Under half of the omission traces to an unresolved V gene where checked; the cause of the rest is unknown. The DNA was the basis for D and trimming; V, J and clone size are from that table. The sample features approximately 81,000 clones, and none is a singleton. The leading ten clones occupy around 0.82% of the sample.

Compared with germline, V lacks 6 bases and J lacks 4 bases; bases without a gene match: 5. Based on the germline V gene, the CDR1 and CDR2 sequences are SQVTM and ANQGSEA. There are 12 amino acids in the CDR3, from cysteine to phenylalanine inclusive. The 27 bases shown cover part of the CDR3, and their frame starts at base 1. Most of the CVID patients and most of the healthy controls were of Caucasian heritage. Heparinized peripheral whole blood samples of about 5 to 9 ml were collected from each donor. Genomic DNA from adults with common variable immune deficiency (CVID) and from healthy adult controls was used to sequence TCRbeta CDR3 repertoires. The control group was made up of roughly 22 healthy adult volunteers (about 10 male and some twelve female) whose ages ranged from roughly 20 to 66 years, with a mean age of about 35. Diluted blood was density-centrifuged over Hypaque 1077 or Ficoll-Paque to isolate peripheral blood mononuclear cells. Genomic DNA was extracted from unsorted mononuclear cells by Qiagen column purification or by a centrifugation-based method.

The chain employs TRBV29-1 and TRBJ2-7; 8 junctional bases match TRBD1. The sequence was collected from a person aged 18-70 years in good health. Material: peripheral blood mononuclear cells. CDR3 DNA (partial): TGCAGCGTCGGGACAGGTAGTTACGAG. Its coded protein is CSVGTGSYE. The entire CDR3 protein is CSVGTGSYEQYF.